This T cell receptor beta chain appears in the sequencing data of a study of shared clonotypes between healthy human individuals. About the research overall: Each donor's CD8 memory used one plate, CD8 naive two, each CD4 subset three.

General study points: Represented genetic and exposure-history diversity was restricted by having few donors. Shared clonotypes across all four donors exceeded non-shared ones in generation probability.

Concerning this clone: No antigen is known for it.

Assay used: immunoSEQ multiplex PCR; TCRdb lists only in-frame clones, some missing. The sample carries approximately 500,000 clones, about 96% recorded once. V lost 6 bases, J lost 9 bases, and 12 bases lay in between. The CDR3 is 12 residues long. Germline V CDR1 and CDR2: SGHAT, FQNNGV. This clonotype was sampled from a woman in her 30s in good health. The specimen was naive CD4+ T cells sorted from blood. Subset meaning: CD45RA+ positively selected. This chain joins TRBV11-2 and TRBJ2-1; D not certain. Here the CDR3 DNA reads TGTGCCAGCAGTCAGAAAGTAGGTGAGCAGTTCTTC. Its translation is CASSQKVGEQFF.